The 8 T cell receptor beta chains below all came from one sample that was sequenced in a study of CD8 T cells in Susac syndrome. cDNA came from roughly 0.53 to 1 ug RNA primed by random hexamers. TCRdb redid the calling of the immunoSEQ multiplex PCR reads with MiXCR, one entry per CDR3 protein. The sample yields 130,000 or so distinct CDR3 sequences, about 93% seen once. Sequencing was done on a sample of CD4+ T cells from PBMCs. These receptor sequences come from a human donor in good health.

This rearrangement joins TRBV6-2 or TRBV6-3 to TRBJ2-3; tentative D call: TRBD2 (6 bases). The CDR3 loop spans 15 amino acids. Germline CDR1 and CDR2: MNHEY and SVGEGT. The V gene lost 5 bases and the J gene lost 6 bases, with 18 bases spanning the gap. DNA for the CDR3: TGTGCCAGCAGTGGAGGGACTCCCTTGGCGGATACGCAGTATTTT. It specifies CASSGGTPLADTQYF.

Written as DNA, the CDR3 is TGTGCCAGTCCCGTTTCTGGGATAGCGGGAGTCTTAGAGACAGATACGCAGTATTTT. This codes for CASPVSGIAGVLETDTQYF. The chain joins TRBV19 to TRBJ2-3; 9 bases match TRBD2. V lost 8 bases to trimming and J lost 3 bases; unmatched junction nucleotides: 21. Germline V gene lookup returns CDR1 LNHDA and CDR2 SQIVND (reference sequence). The CDR3 sequence is 19 residues long. Complete variable domain (other parts from reference TRBV19 and TRBJ2-3): DGGITQSPKYLFRKEGQNVTLSCEQNLNHDAMYWYRQDPGQGLRLIYYSQIVNDFQKGDIAEGYSVSREKKESFPLTVTSAQKNPTAFYLCASPVSGIAGVLETDTQYFGPGTRLTVL.

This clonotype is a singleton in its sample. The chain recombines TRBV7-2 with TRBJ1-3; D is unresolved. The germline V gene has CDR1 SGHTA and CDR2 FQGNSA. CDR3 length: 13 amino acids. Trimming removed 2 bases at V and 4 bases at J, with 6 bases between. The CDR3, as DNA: TGTGCCAGCAGCTTACACCTCGGAAACACCATATATTTT. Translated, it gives CASSLHLGNTIYF.

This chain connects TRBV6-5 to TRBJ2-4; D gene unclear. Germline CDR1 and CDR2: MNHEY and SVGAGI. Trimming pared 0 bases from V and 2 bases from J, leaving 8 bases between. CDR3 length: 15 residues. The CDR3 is CASSYSARTKNIQYF. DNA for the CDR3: TGTGCCAGCAGTTACTCCGCCAGGACCAAAAACATTCAGTACTTC.

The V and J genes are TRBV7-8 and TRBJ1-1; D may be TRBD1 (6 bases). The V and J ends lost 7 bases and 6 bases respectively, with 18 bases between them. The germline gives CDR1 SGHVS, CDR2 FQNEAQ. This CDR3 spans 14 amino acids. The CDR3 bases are TGTGCCAGCACCACGGGACACAGTTTGTCTGAAGCTTTCTTT. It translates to CASTTGHSLSEAFF.

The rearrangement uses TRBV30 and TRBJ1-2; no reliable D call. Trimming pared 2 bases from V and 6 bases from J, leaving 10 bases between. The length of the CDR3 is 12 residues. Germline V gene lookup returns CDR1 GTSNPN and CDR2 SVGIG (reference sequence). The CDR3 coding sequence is TGTGCCTGGAGTAACACCGGGGATGGCTACACCTTC. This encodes CAWSNTGDGYTF.

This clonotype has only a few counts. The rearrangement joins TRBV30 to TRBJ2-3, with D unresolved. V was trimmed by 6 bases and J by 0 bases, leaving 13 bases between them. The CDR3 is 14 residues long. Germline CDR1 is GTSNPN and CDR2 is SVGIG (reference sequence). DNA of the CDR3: TGTGCCTGCCGAGAGGCTCCGAGCACAGATACGCAGTATTTT. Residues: CACREAPSTDTQYF. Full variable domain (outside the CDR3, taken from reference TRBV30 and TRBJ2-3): SQTIHQWPATLVQPVGSPLSLECTVEGTSNPNLYWYRQAAGRGLQLLFYSVGIGQISSEVPQNLSASRPQDRQFILSSKKLLLSDSGFYLCACREAPSTDTQYFGPGTRLTVL.

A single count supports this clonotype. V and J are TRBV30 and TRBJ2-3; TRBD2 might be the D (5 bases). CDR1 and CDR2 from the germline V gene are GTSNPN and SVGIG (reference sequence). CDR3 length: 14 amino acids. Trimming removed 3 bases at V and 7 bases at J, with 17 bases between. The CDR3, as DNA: TGTGCCTGGAGCAGCAGCGGATCCACTTATACGCAGTATTTT. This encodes CAWSSSGSTYTQYF.